The T cell receptor beta chain described here comes from a study of shared clonotypes between healthy human individuals (dated by TCRdb to 2018 to 2021). A note on the overall study: A few men and a couple of women, aged 18 to 49 years, made up the cohort. The study deeply sequenced blood TCR repertoires of about 5 healthy adults to estimate repertoire size and the extent of clonotype sharing between individuals. Libraries were prepared and TCR repertoires were sequenced by different laboratories using diverse techniques, in order to increase sequencing depth and limit assay-specific biases. For each donor, CD4 naive and CD4 memory were each given three plates, CD8 naive was given two plates, and CD8 memory was given one plate. Leukapheresis yielded between about 0.9 and 10 billion PBMCs per donor.

Comments on this clone: Its antigen is still unknown. No base quality information exists; no much larger clone differs at one position. Distinct nucleotide sequences in the sample also encode this CDR3.

CD8 naive samples consisted of CD45RO-negative cells that were positively selected for CCR7, yielding a CD45RA+CCR7+ population without TemRA cells. The donors were healthy, HIV-negative adults who had no recently reported acute infections or vaccinations. All donors were Caucasian adults living in Nashville, Tennessee, USA. Blood was obtained by leukapheresis, after which PBMCs were separated by Ficoll-Histopaque density gradient centrifugation and cryopreserved in liquid nitrogen vapor phase. Analytical flow cytometry was used to check the purity and quantity of every magnetically sorted T cell population. Genomic DNA was isolated from every sorted fraction and measured by UV absorbance on a Nanodrop 2000c. Study-wide findings and limitations: Sharing across a handful of donors was observed for approximately 5% of naive CD4, over 3% of naive CD8, over 2% of memory CD4, and roughly 0.4% of memory CD8 clonotypes. Pairwise subsampling led to the expectation that sequencing depth would affect the degree of clonotype sharing among donors. Incomplete sequencing was indicated by rarefaction of sorted-subset datasets, despite the large sequencing depth. Clonotypes shared by all four sorted-subset donors showed higher generation probabilities than non-shared clonotypes. Larger estimated clonotype richness was generally found for naive subsets than for memory subsets. Only blood was sampled, and tissue TCR repertoires likely differ from those in blood. The genetic and exposure-history diversity represented was limited by the small number of donors.

Using the deep immunoSEQ assay, TCR CDR3 regions were amplified from genomic DNA by multiplex PCR. Extracted genomic DNA from each cell subset was distributed evenly across all wells of several immunoSEQ 96-well plates, and each plate was treated as a replicate. Each replicate PCR for sorted subsets received about 220 ng genomic DNA, equal to 28,000 or so T cell genomes. The purified libraries were quantified using a Qubit 3.0 fluorometer, sized with a Bioanalyzer 2100, and then quantified again using the KAPA Library Quantification kit. Every immunoSEQ 96-well plate was sequenced on a dedicated single-read 150-cycle Illumina NextSeq 550 flow cell. As for the original processing: Because the immunoSEQ output included only junctional sequences and no quality scores, the filtering could not be the same as the filtering used for full-length reads. Sequences were annotated with PyIR, a Python wrapper for IgBLAST v1.9, and V/J genes and CDR3 were assigned using IMGT germline references. Reads with weak V/J assignments (E-value above 1e-6), missing CDR3, stop codons, out-of-frame junctions, or ambiguous translated residues were removed. A V3J clonotype was defined by an identical inferred V gene, J gene, and CDR3 amino acid sequence. Percentage overlap between repertoires was computed as shared unique clonotypes divided by the size of the smaller repertoire. Richness of each repertoire was evaluated using RTK rarefaction, the Chao1 estimator, and Recon v2.1 estimates of unobserved clonotypes. Generation probabilities for all TCRbeta clonotypes obtained by the gDNA method from a few donors were computed using OLGA. Not all clones reach the TCRdb copy of this immuneACCESS table, which keeps in-frame sequences only. Checked studies attribute under half of the gap to unresolved V genes and leave the rest unexplained. V and J calls and clone size follow that table, whereas D and trimming were derived from the DNA. This sample gives around 1,900,000 clones in total; just under 95% of them show up just once. Of the sample, roughly 1.7% falls within the top ten clones.

Sequencing input: naive CD8+ T cells from PBMCs. The cell subset or site label on this specimen signifies: CD45RA+CCR7+. The receptor's source is a man between 18 and 35 years old in good health. Some clones in this sample may be carry-over from other donors' samples.

This receptor has the CDR3 CASSPPVGYEQYF. The DNA reads TGTGCCAGCAGCCCCCCTGTGGGCTACGAGCAGTACTTC. The chain is made from TRBV7-9 and TRBJ2-7, with the D gene uncertain. CDR1 SEHNR and CDR2 FQNEAQ are derived from the germline V gene (reference sequence). Including the terminal cysteine and phenylalanine, the CDR3 comprises 13 residues. Left in the record is the CDR3 DNA by itself, 39 bases read in frame from the first base. V lost 5 bases and J lost 3 bases; the stretch between them is 11 bases long.